This TCR beta chain was recovered during a study of T-cell memory formation after mild COVID-19. CDR3 length: 13 residues. CDR1 is LGHDT and CDR2 is YNNKEL in the germline V gene (reference sequence). With V trimmed by 10 bases and J by 6 bases, 6 bases remained unmatched. TCRdb called the 5' RACE reads again in MiXCR, with one record for every CDR3 protein. There are 430,000 or so distinct CDR3 sequences in the sample; 25% occur only once, and under 15% lies in the top ten. The sequenced material came from PBMCs or a T cell subset sorted from them (not recorded which). This chain uses TRBV3-1 with TRBJ2-1; 10 nucleotides agree with TRBD1. This sequence was found in an adult woman who had mild COVID-19 (a few samples of this study predate the infection). Cell type and time point are not known. The CDR3 coding sequence is TGTGCCACCCGGGACAGGGGATCCAATGAGCAGTTCTTC. Residues: CATRDRGSNEQFF.